This T cell receptor (beta chain) was found in a study of cytomegalovirus exposure and HLA in healthy donors. Study observations and caveats: In the roughly 120 validation repertoires, a later analysis found that first-cohort TCR clusters tended to co-occur. In vitro confirmation showed three CMV-associated chains to be CMV antigen specific. Among TCR beta chains, those listed as cytomegalovirus-associated numbered about 160.

CDR1 and CDR2 from the germline V gene are SGHVS and FQNEAQ. The CDR3 is 18 residues long. After removal of 3 bases from V and 3 bases from J, the junction contained 13 bases not matched to a gene. Clones were read by immunoSEQ multiplex PCR, and TCRdb kept only the in-frame ones, dropping some. The data contain around 150,000 clones, approximately 88% of them singletons. To note about this clone: Antigen unknown.

Sequencing was carried out using PBMCs. The chain employs TRBV7-8 and TRBJ2-7; 11 nucleotides line up with TRBD2. The receptor was isolated from a man younger than 45 in good health and CMV-seropositive. The CDR3: CASSFARSSGGGNYEQYF. The DNA for the CDR3 is TGTGCCAGCAGCTTTGCCCGAAGTAGCGGGGGGGGGAACTACGAGCAGTACTTC.